The sequence of this T cell receptor beta chain was determined in a study of beta chain features in type 1 diabetes. Germline-derived CDR1 and CDR2 are MNHNY and SVGAGI (reference sequence). V lost 8 bases and J 1 base, leaving 17 bases between the germline ends. The CDR3 is made up of 15 amino acids. The table lists this clone with a few counts. Its target is not known. Overall study results and limits: Reads derived from cDNA could over-represent cells showing high TCR expression. Equally in patients and controls, PCR might preferentially amplify shorter templates. The naive, central memory and Treg TCRB repertoires of patients appeared to be more similar to one another than those of healthy donors.

All of the isolated RNA was reverse transcribed, so expressed TCRB transcripts were sequenced. The protocol was immunoSEQ multiplex PCR, while the TCRdb copy is restricted to in-frame clones and leaves out a portion. The top ten clones hold roughly 0.025% of a sample with fewer than 900,000 clones, roughly 17% of them seen once. Input material: naive CD4+ T cells from blood. V usage is TRBV6-6 and J usage is TRBJ2-5, with a possible D match to TRBD1 (6 bases). This sequence originates from a woman under 30 in good health. The CDR3 reads CASSWGPVLQETQYF. In DNA form, the CDR3 reads TGTGCCAGCTCCTGGGGGCCCGTTCTCCAAGAGACCCAGTACTTC.